A selection of T cell receptor beta chains follows, all from one sample in a study of T-cell memory formation after mild COVID-19. TCRdb recomputed calls from the 5' RACE reads with MiXCR, one row per CDR3 protein. The table lists about 390,000 distinct CDR3 sequences, roughly 15% of them singletons. Sequenced: PBMCs or a T cell subset sorted from them (not recorded which). The receptor source for this set is a man between 18 and 29 years old who had mild COVID-19 (a few samples of this study predate the infection). Cell type and time point are not known. The CDR3 runs from the conserved cysteine through the conserved F or W. A D gene is named only where the DNA matches it firmly. Size is stated for part of the rows, as once, few or many counts, or as a class when the clone is expanded.

CDR3: CASSMNEQFF
DNA: TGTGCCAGCTCGATGAATGAGCAGTTCTTC
D: NA
size: few
J: TRBJ2-1
V: TRBV18

CDR3: CASSGTDSGNTIYF
DNA: TGTGCCAGCAGTGGGACAGATTCTGGAAACACCATATATTTT
D: NA
size: few
J: TRBJ1-3
V: TRBV2

CDR3: CASSLGQGYGGYTF
DNA: TGTGCCAGCAGCTTGGGACAGGGGTACGGTGGCTACACCTTC
D: TRBD1
size: NA
J: TRBJ1-2
V: TRBV5-6

CDR3: CSADGLAAETQYF
DNA: TGCAGTGCTGACGGACTAGCGGCAGAGACCCAGTACTTC
D: TRBD2
size: NA
J: TRBJ2-5
V: TRBV20-1

CDR3: CASTREGAEAFF
DNA: TGTGCCAGCACCCGGGAGGGGGCTGAAGCTTTCTTT
D: NA
size: many
J: TRBJ1-1
V: TRBV12-3/TRBV12-4

CDR3: CASSPDRLNTEAFF
DNA: TGTGCCAGCAGCCCGGACAGGCTGAACACTGAAGCTTTCTTT
D: TRBD1
size: few
J: TRBJ1-1
V: TRBV12-3/TRBV12-4

CDR3: CASSLGQGEQPQHF
DNA: TGCGCCAGCAGCCTCGGGCAGGGGGAACAGCCCCAGCATTTT
D: TRBD1
size: NA
J: TRBJ1-5
V: TRBV5-1

CDR3: CSACGGSSGDTQYF
DNA: TGCAGTGCCTGCGGGGGAAGTTCAGGAGATACGCAGTATTTT
D: TRBD2
size: NA
J: TRBJ2-3
V: TRBV20-1

CDR3: CASSTIQIGGGTTEAFF
DNA: TGTGCCAGCAGCACCATACAGATTGGTGGCGGTACCACTGAAGCTTTCTTT
D: NA
size: NA
J: TRBJ1-1
V: TRBV7-9

CDR3: CASSYRTGQDTQYF
DNA: TGTGCCAGCAGCTATAGGACCGGCCAAGATACGCAGTATTTT
D: NA
size: NA
J: TRBJ2-3
V: TRBV11-2

CDR3: CASRLGPPPANEQFF
DNA: TGTGCCAGCAGGTTAGGACCCCCCCCGGCCAATGAGCAGTTCTTC
D: NA
size: few
J: TRBJ2-1
V: TRBV7-9

CDR3: CASSSGQGSYNEQFF
DNA: TGTGCCAGCAGCTCCGGACAGGGGTCCTACAATGAGCAGTTCTTC
D: TRBD1
size: few
J: TRBJ2-1
V: TRBV7-3

CDR3: CSSDSNTEAFF
DNA: TGCAGCTCTGACAGTAACACTGAAGCTTTCTTT
D: NA
size: few
J: TRBJ1-1
V: TRBV29-1

CDR3: CASTRELLSGANVLTF
DNA: TGTGCCAGCACGAGGGAATTACTCTCTGGGGCCAACGTCCTGACTTTC
D: NA
size: NA
J: TRBJ2-6
V: TRBV2

CDR3: CSAREGGPSYEQYF
DNA: TGCAGTGCTAGAGAAGGGGGCCCCTCCTACGAGCAGTACTTC
D: TRBD1
size: few
J: TRBJ2-7
V: TRBV20-1

CDR3: CASTNLDRSPGNTIYF
DNA: TGTGCCAGCACCAACCTGGACAGGTCTCCTGGAAACACCATATATTTT
D: TRBD1
size: few
J: TRBJ1-3
V: TRBV11-2

CDR3: CASSLWNEQYF
DNA: TGTGCCAGCAGTTTATGGAACGAGCAGTACTTC
D: NA
size: few
J: TRBJ2-7
V: TRBV12-3/TRBV12-4

CDR3: CASSRMLLTGGGETQYF
DNA: TGTGCCAGCAGCCGGATGTTGTTGACGGGGGGAGGGGAGACCCAGTACTTC
D: TRBD2
size: many
J: TRBJ2-5
V: TRBV7-2

CDR3: CASSLAITRGSEQYF
DNA: TGTGCCAGCAGCTTAGCGATCACCAGGGGAAGCGAGCAGTACTTC
D: NA
size: NA
J: TRBJ2-7
V: TRBV7-6

CDR3: CASSQDSTYNEQFF
DNA: TGTGCCAGCAGCCAGGACAGTACCTACAATGAGCAGTTCTTC
D: NA
size: NA
J: TRBJ2-1
V: TRBV3-1

CDR3: CASSLSGDNQRPQHF
DNA: TGTGCCAGCAGTTTATCGGGGGACAACCAACGGCCCCAGCATTTT
D: NA
size: NA
J: TRBJ1-5
V: TRBV27

CDR3: CASSLASTADEAFF
DNA: TGTGCCAGCAGCTTGGCCTCAACAGCCGATGAAGCTTTCTTT
D: NA
size: many
J: TRBJ1-1
V: TRBV5-5

CDR3: CASSRRVLGVRDTEAFF
DNA: TGCGCCAGCAGCCGCAGGGTACTCGGCGTGAGAGATACTGAAGCTTTCTTT
D: NA
size: few
J: TRBJ1-1
V: TRBV5-1

CDR3: CASSQDTTGGETQYF
DNA: TGCGCCAGCAGCCAAGATACGACAGGGGGGGAGACCCAGTACTTC
D: TRBD1
size: NA
J: TRBJ2-5
V: TRBV4-1

CDR3: CAASGQPRGSGANVLTF
DNA: TGTGCCGCAAGTGGGCAGCCTCGAGGGAGTGGGGCCAACGTCCTGACTTTC
D: NA
size: NA
J: TRBJ2-6
V: TRBV6-5

CDR3: CASSPGGQNNYGYTF
DNA: TGTGCCAGCAGCCCCGGGGGGCAGAACAACTATGGCTACACCTTC
D: NA
size: few
J: TRBJ1-2
V: TRBV14

CDR3: CASSLGAGGTREQFF
DNA: TGTGCCAGCAGTTTAGGGGCAGGGGGCACGCGGGAGCAGTTCTTC
D: TRBD1
size: many
J: TRBJ2-1
V: TRBV28

CDR3: CASSLEQGQTGELFF
DNA: TGCGCCAGCAGCTTGGAACAGGGCCAAACCGGGGAGCTGTTTTTT
D: NA
size: NA
J: TRBJ2-2
V: TRBV5-1

CDR3: CASSLGDRGSGEKLFF
DNA: TGCGCCAGCAGCTTGGGAGACAGGGGGTCTGGTGAAAAACTGTTTTTT
D: TRBD1
size: many
J: TRBJ1-4
V: TRBV5-1

CDR3: CASSASLVTQYF
DNA: TGTGCCAGCAGTGCGAGCCTAGTTACGCAGTATTTT
D: NA
size: NA
J: TRBJ2-3
V: TRBV6-1

CDR3: CASSWVLQGPEQFF
DNA: TGTGCCAGCAGCTGGGTTTTACAGGGACCTGAGCAGTTCTTC
D: NA
size: NA
J: TRBJ2-1
V: TRBV2